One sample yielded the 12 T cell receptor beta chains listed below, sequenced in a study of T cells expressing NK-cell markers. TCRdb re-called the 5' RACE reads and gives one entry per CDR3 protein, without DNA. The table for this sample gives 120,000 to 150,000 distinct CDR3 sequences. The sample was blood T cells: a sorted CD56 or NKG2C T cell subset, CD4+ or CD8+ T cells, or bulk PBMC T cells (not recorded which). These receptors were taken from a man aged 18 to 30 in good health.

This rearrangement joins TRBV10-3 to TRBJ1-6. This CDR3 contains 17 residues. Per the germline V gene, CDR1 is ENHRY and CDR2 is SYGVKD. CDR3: CAISDTSASSYNSPLHF.

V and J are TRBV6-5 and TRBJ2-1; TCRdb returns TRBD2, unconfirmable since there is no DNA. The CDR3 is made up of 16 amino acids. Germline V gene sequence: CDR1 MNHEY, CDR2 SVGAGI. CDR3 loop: CASSYSLAGGTNEQFF.

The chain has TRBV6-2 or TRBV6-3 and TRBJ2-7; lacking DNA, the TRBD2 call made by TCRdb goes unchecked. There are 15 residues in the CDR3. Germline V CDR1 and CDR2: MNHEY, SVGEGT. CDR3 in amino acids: CASSRGLAGAYEQYF.

CDR3 region: CASSQDIFREPHEQFF. V is TRBV4-1 and J is TRBJ2-1; TCRdb gives TRBD1 as the D gene, but with no DNA this cannot be confirmed. Per the germline V gene, CDR1 is MGHRA and CDR2 is YSYEKL. This CDR3 contains 16 residues.

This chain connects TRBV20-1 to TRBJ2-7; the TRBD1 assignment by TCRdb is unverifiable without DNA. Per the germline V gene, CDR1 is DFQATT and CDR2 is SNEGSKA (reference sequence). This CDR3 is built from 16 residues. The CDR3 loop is CSARDSLAGSNYEQYF.

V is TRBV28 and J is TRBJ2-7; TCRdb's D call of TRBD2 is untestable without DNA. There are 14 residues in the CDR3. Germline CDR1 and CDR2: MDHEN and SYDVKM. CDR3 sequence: CASSLLLAVYEQYF.

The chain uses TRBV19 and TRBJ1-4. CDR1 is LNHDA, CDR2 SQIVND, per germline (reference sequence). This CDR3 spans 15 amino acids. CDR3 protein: CASSVFFVENEKLFF.

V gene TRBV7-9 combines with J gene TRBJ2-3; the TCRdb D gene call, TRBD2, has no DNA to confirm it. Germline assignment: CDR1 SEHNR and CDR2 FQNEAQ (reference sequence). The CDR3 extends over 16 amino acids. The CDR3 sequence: CASSSLTSGRTDTQYF.

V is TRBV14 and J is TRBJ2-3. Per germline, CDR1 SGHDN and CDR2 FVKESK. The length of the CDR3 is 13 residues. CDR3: CASSRTMTDTQYF.

CDR3: CASSSLAENYNEQFF. The V gene is TRBV11-3, the J gene TRBJ2-1. There are 15 residues in the CDR3. The germline CDR1 and CDR2 sequences are SGHNT and YENEEA.

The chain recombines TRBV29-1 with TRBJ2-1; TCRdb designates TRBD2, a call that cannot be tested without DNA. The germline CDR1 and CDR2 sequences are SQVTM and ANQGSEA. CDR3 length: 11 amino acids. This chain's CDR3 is CSFPVGGEQFF.

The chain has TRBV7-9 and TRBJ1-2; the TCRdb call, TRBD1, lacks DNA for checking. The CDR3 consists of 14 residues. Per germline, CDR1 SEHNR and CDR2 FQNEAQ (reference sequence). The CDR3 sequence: CASSPGTGLYGYTF.